The entry that follows covers one T cell receptor beta chain sequence. Its antigen is as yet unknown. Sequencing was performed with immunoSEQ multiplex PCR; in TCRdb, only in-frame clones are kept and a portion is missing. The data contain more than 95,000 clones, about nine tenths of them singletons. This sample was included in a study of graft-versus-host responses after intestinal transplantation. Germline loops: CDR1 SGHNT, CDR2 YYREEE (reference sequence). V was cut by 3 bases and J by 0 bases, with 10 bases left in between. The CDR3 has 14 amino acids. Whole-study findings and limits: GvH clones turned up in recipient marrow; some had shown up first in ileum or blood.

This chain joins TRBV5-4 and TRBJ2-7, with TRBD2 as a possible D gene (5 bases). The source of this sequence is a human donor who received an intestinal transplant. The input for sequencing was unstimulated CD4+ T cells sorted from spleen or lymph node cells, taken before intestinal transplant. CDR3: CASSSTGISYEQYF. Written as DNA, the CDR3 is TGTGCCAGCAGCTCCACCGGGATCTCCTACGAGCAGTACTTC.